This T cell receptor (beta chain) was sequenced during a study of control samples from healthy donors and cancer patients. Method: immunoSEQ multiplex PCR; TCRdb's copy keeps in-frame clones and lacks some. The sample gives 150,000 or so clones, approximately 94% of which show up once; 5.5% to 7.5% is in the top ten. The clonotype comes from a man aged 18 to 30 in good health. The sequenced sample was blood.

CDR3 sequence reads: CSVEGTDAAYNEQFF. DNA for the CDR3: TGCAGCGTTGAAGGGACGGACGCCGCCTACAATGAGCAGTTCTTC. The chain combines TRBV29-1 with TRBJ2-1; no clear D gene. This CDR3 contains 15 residues. Trimming pared 1 base from V and 2 bases from J, leaving 12 bases between. Germline V gene sequence: CDR1 SQVTM, CDR2 ANQGSEA.